This T cell receptor (beta chain) was identified in a study of blood T cell repertoires in COVID-19. About the research overall: The study drew acute and convalescent COVID-19 samples from the United States, Italy and Spain. Nucleic acid was either cDNA or gDNA, and it came from T cells, B-cell-depleted T cells, or PBMCs.

In this sample, this clone turned up once. In the authors' workflow: Amplifying reference gene primers gave estimates of nucleated cell counts. Clones were sequenced by immunoSEQ multiplex PCR, and TCRdb holds only the in-frame ones, with some missing. That table furnishes V, J and clone size, whereas the DNA furnished D and trimming. The sample holds 250,000 to 300,000 clones; about 88% are singletons and the top ten take around 3.6%. The CDR3 runs 13 residues. Germline assignment: CDR1 SGHNT and CDR2 YENEEA. Trimming removed 5 bases at V and 0 bases at J, with 6 bases between. The sequenced material came from peripheral blood. This chain connects TRBV11-3 to TRBJ2-3, with D maybe TRBD2 (5 bases). The receptor was isolated from a man in his late teens or twenties with active or convalescent COVID-19. The CDR3 here is CASSSGSTDTQYF. Written as DNA, the CDR3 is TGTGCCAGCAGCAGCGGCAGCACAGATACGCAGTATTTT.